This T cell receptor (beta chain) was identified in a study of CD4 and CD8 cells across lung adenocarcinoma regions (dated by TCRdb to 2016 to 2019). In the study overall: Intratumor heterogeneity of the T cell receptor repertoire was examined by comparing tumor centers with tumor margins.

V loses 2 bases of germline sequence and J loses 3 bases, and the interval between the two ends is 9 bases. CDR1 and CDR2 (MNHNS, SASEGT) derive from the germline V gene. CDR3 length: 14 amino acids, cysteine to phenylalanine. Of all the DNA, just the CDR3 is kept, 42 bases in frame from base 1. Library generation was performed with PCR. The instrument given in TCRdb is HiSeq X Ten. The raw public reads went through TCRdb reprocessing: fastp at Q25, MiXCR clone calling, in-frame beta chains kept. A single entry per CDR3 protein holds the most common genes and DNA from its merged rows. For this sample there are about 9,000 distinct CDR3 sequences; around 50% appear just once. Around 18% of the sample is taken by the ten largest. Donors were patients with localized lung adenocarcinoma, a subtype of non-small cell lung cancer. The margins of localized lung adenocarcinomas were where the samples came from. For TCR repertoire analysis, CD4+ T cells from tumor tissue were profiled separately from CD8+ T cells.

Points on this clonotype: The antigen it binds to is not known. The sample holds no much larger clone one base away, and base qualities are not on file.

The TCR comes from a female donor with lung adenocarcinoma. The CD4 and CD8 labels of this study may be unreliable. The rearranged segments are TRBV6-1 and TRBJ2-3, with a weak D call of TRBD2 (5 bases match). Sequencing used CD4+ T cells from the margin of a lung tumor. Sample cell subset or site, as interpreted from the label and publication: tumor margin region. The CDR3 amino acid sequence is: CASSESRETDTQYF. The nucleotide sequence reads as follows: TGTGCCAGCAGTGAATCGAGGGAGACAGATACGCAGTATTTT.